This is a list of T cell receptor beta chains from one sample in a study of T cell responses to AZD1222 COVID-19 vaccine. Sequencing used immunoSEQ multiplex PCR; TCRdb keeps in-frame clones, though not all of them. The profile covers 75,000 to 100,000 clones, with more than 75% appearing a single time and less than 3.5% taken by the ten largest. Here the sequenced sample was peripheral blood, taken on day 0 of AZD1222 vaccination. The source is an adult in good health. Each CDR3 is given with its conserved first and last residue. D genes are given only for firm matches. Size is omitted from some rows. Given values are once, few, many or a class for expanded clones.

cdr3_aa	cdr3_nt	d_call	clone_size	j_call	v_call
CASTDYRGPSYEQYF	TGCGCCAGCACCGATTACAGGGGGCCCTCCTACGAGCAGTACTTC	TRBD1	-	TRBJ2-7	TRBV5-1
CASSLQGMGTDTQYF	TGCGCCAGCAGCTTGCAGGGGATGGGCACAGATACGCAGTATTTT	-	once	TRBJ2-3	TRBV5-1
CASSQGSGHSGYTF	TGTGCCAGCAGCCAAGGATCCGGCCACTCTGGCTACACCTTC	-	-	TRBJ1-2	TRBV7-2
CASSIGVTNTGELFF	TGTGCCAGTAGTATAGGTGTTACGAACACCGGGGAGCTGTTTTTT	-	-	TRBJ2-2	TRBV19
CASSFWGEDEKLFF	TGTGCCAGCAGCTTCTGGGGTGAAGATGAAAAACTGTTTTTT	-	-	TRBJ1-4	TRBV7-9
CASSIGGPQGSSRNQPQHF	TGTGCCAGTAGTATAGGAGGTCCCCAGGGGAGCTCTCGGAATCAGCCCCAGCATTTT	-	-	TRBJ1-5	TRBV19
CASSLGPTQRQGGLNEQFF	TGTGCCAGCAGCTTGGGGCCTACACAACGTCAAGGGGGGTTGAATGAGCAGTTCTTC	-	-	TRBJ2-1	TRBV5-4
CASSQDTFRARPTGTQYF	TGTGCCAGCAGCCAAGATACGTTCCGGGCTCGACCTACAGGTACGCAGTATTTT	-	-	TRBJ2-3	TRBV4-2
CATVTGDEKLFF	TGTGCCACGGTGACAGGGGATGAAAAACTGTTTTTT	TRBD1	-	TRBJ1-4	TRBV28
CASTTASYNSPLHF	TGTGCCAGCACCACAGCTTCCTATAATTCACCCCTCCACTTT	-	-	TRBJ1-6	TRBV27
CASSLQGPEKLFF	TGTGCCAGCAGTTTACAGGGGCCTGAAAAACTGTTTTTT	-	-	TRBJ1-4	TRBV12-3/TRBV12-4
CASSLGHGTNYGYTF	TGTGCCAGCAGCTTGGGACACGGAACAAACTATGGCTACACCTTC	-	-	TRBJ1-2	TRBV7-8
CASSQEGQNFNSPLHF	TGTGCCAGCAGCCAAGAAGGGCAGAATTTTAATTCACCCCTCCACTTT	-	-	TRBJ1-6	TRBV4-2
CSASSGLDNEQFF	TGCAGTGCTAGTTCTGGACTAGACAATGAGCAGTTCTTC	TRBD2	-	TRBJ2-1	TRBV20-1
CASSGTGGIEQYF	TGTGCCAGCAGCGGGACAGGGGGCATCGAGCAGTACTTC	TRBD1	few	TRBJ2-7	TRBV9
CASSLAGGPDTQYF	TGTGCCAGCAGCTTAGCGGGAGGGCCCGATACGCAGTATTTT	TRBD2	-	TRBJ2-3	TRBV6-5
CASSYVGRVDTEAFF	TGCGCCAGCAGCTACGTGGGCAGGGTAGACACTGAAGCTTTCTTT	-	once	TRBJ1-1	TRBV5-1
CAIRPTSGNSRTDTQYF	TGTGCCATCAGGCCGACTAGCGGGAACAGTCGCACAGATACGCAGTATTTT	TRBD2	-	TRBJ2-3	TRBV10-3
CASSLAGGKAIYF	TGCGCCAGCAGCTTGGCCGGGGGGAAGGCCATATATTTT	-	-	TRBJ1-3	TRBV5-1
CASSPTSGGYNEQFF	TGTGCCAGCAGCCCGACTAGCGGGGGGTACAATGAGCAGTTCTTC	TRBD2	-	TRBJ2-1	TRBV6-4
CASSLTSGITDTQYF	TGTGCCAGCAGCTTAACGTCGGGGATCACAGATACGCAGTATTTT	-	-	TRBJ2-3	TRBV7-3
CASSLEGLASSGQFF	TGTGCCAGCAGCTTGGAAGGTCTAGCGAGTTCCGGGCAGTTCTTC	-	-	TRBJ2-1	TRBV5-5
CASSLDQGGGYTF	TGCGCCAGCAGCTTGGACCAGGGAGGGGGCTACACCTTC	-	-	TRBJ1-2	TRBV5-1
CASSLLGRANNEQFF	TGTGCCAGCAGCCTATTGGGGCGGGCCAACAATGAGCAGTTCTTC	-	few	TRBJ2-1	TRBV3-1/TRBV3-2
CASKSFYEQYF	TGTGCTAGTAAGAGTTTCTACGAGCAGTACTTC	-	-	TRBJ2-7	TRBV12-5
CASTTGNSGQHF	TGTGCCAGCACGACAGGGAATTCTGGCCAGCATTTT	TRBD1	-	TRBJ1-5	TRBV2
CASSLVGTGELFF	TGCGCCAGCAGCTTGGTGGGCACCGGGGAGCTGTTTTTT	-	once	TRBJ2-2	TRBV5-1
CASSHGTSGIYNEQFF	TGTGCCAGCAGTCACGGGACTAGCGGGATTTACAATGAGCAGTTCTTC	TRBD2	-	TRBJ2-1	TRBV6-2/TRBV6-3
CASSPPGASGRDEQFF	TGTGCCAGCAGCCCCCCCGGGGCTAGCGGAAGGGATGAGCAGTTCTTC	TRBD2	-	TRBJ2-1	TRBV5-4
CASSLGGTGNTGELFF	TGTGCCAGCAGCTTAGGAGGGACAGGGAACACCGGGGAGCTGTTTTTT	TRBD1	-	TRBJ2-2	TRBV7-6
CASSPLTSGAGELFF	TGTGCCAGCAGCCCATTAACTAGCGGTGCCGGGGAGCTGTTTTTT	TRBD2	-	TRBJ2-2	TRBV5-6
CAGGLAANTGELFF	TGTGCCGGAGGACTAGCGGCGAACACCGGGGAGCTGTTTTTT	TRBD2	-	TRBJ2-2	TRBV28
CASDPSSYNSPLHF	TGTGCCAGCGACCCTAGCTCCTATAATTCACCCCTCCACTTT	-	-	TRBJ1-6	TRBV2
CASIQGGWGTDTQYF	TGTGCCAGCATACAAGGGGGTTGGGGCACAGATACGCAGTATTTT	-	once	TRBJ2-3	TRBV2
CASSSATRSTEAFF	TGTGCCAGCAGCTCCGCCACGAGGAGCACTGAAGCTTTCTTT	-	-	TRBJ1-1	TRBV7-3
CASSFQYEQYF	TGCGCCAGCAGCTTCCAATACGAGCAGTACTTC	-	-	TRBJ2-7	TRBV5-1
CATSRDPTKGALYGYTF	TGTGCCACCAGCAGAGATCCGACGAAGGGTGCCCTCTATGGCTACACCTTC	-	-	TRBJ1-2	TRBV15
CASSMEREINTQYF	TGTGCCAGTAGTATGGAGCGGGAGATAAATACGCAGTATTTT	TRBD2	-	TRBJ2-3	TRBV19
CASSHADGGLAGGPGGTGELFF	TGTGCCAGCAGCCACGCCGACGGTGGACTAGCGGGAGGGCCGGGTGGCACCGGGGAGCTGTTTTTT	TRBD2	once	TRBJ2-2	TRBV3-1/TRBV3-2